This T cell receptor beta chain was recovered during a study of CD8 T cells in Susac syndrome. cDNA came from approximately 0.5 to 1 ug RNA primed by random hexamers. TCRdb re-derived calls from the immunoSEQ multiplex PCR reads in MiXCR, one entry per CDR3 protein. The sample consists of 120,000 to 150,000 distinct CDR3 sequences, roughly 94% of them appearing once. CD8+ and CD4+ T cells taken from blood had their TCR beta sequenced. V lost 0 bases to trimming and J lost 5 bases, with 15 bases between them. The length of the CDR3 is 15 residues. Germline CDR1 is SGHDT and CDR2 is YYEEEE. The sequencing sample was made of CD4+ T cells from PBMCs. The receptor comes from a human donor in good health. The rearrangement joins TRBV5-6 to TRBJ2-7; D is unresolved. The CDR3, as DNA: TGTGCCAGCAGCTTGGTTGCCTTAGGGTACGACGAGCAGTACTTC. This codes for CASSLVALGYDEQYF.